This record concerns one T cell receptor (beta chain) sequence. The antigen this receptor binds is unknown. Base quality data are lacking; no much larger clone is found one base away. In total, approximately 610 healthy bone marrow donors made up the cohort. All cohort members were sampled while nominally healthy, although unrecorded immune exposures were likely present. Of the approximately 610 cohort members, 250 to 300 had positive CMV serostatus and 350 to 450 had negative CMV serostatus, and CMV serostatus was not recorded for the donor. A peripheral blood sample was collected from each donor, and TCR beta sequencing was performed on peripheral blood mononuclear cells. The Qiagen DNeasy Blood Extraction Kit was used to extract genomic DNA from the blood cell samples. From the cysteine up to the phenylalanine, the CDR3 has a length of 15 residues. The sequence is cut down to CDR3 DNA, 45 bases in frame from base 1. V and J are truncated by 8 bases and 0 bases respectively, leaving an intervening sequence of 18 bases. CDR1 and CDR2 are drawn from the germline V gene: SQVTM, ANQGSEA.

The sample is drawn from a study of cytomegalovirus exposure and HLA in healthy donors (dated by TCRdb to 2015 to 2018). For the wider study: An earlier analysis of 550 to 700 of the donors reported approximately 300 Gb of sequence data and some 100 million unique TCR beta sequences from roughly 180 million T cells. An early release that covered about 640 HLA-typed donors contained around 300 gigabases of sequencing data and 85 million to 100 million unique TCR sequences. Of the 300 to 500 genotyped donors, 75% to 85% were placed in the genetic ancestry cluster associated with self-reported Caucasian donors. The aim of the study was to test whether cataloging public T cell receptors could identify signatures of past pathogen exposure. The T cell repertoires of 666 subjects were profiled by immunosequencing and related to cytomegalovirus serostatus. Along with the approximately 700-subject first cohort, a separate validation cohort of over a hundred different subjects was used. High-throughput TCR immunosequencing, statistical association of individual TCRs with disease status, and machine learning were combined to predict cytomegalovirus infection status. A later analysis re-examined previously published TCR beta repertoires from just over 650 donors and added high-resolution HLA genotyping to investigate patterns of TCR occurrence. The later analysis used no new phenotypic data to find candidate immune exposures, relying instead on TCR beta sequences and their occurrence across donors. An earlier analysis of some 500 of the donors applied high-throughput TCR beta sequencing to assess whether each TCR beta V gene segment acted as functional or pseudogenic. Donor age, sex, ethnicity and CMV serostatus were collected together with the repertoire data. In a later genetic analysis, genome-wide SNP genotypes for about 55% of the roughly 700 donors were used, and that subset was treated as a discovery cohort. Every discovery cohort repertoire had been produced on one sequencing platform. Class I and class II HLA loci were covered by the typing at four-digit resolution. Typing coverage varied by locus: roughly 620-640 donors for A, B, C, DRB1 and DQB1; more than 500 for DQA1; about 570 for DPA1; some 470 for DPB1. Four or five DR-DQ haplotypes were handled as single units for association and clustering because linkage in the cohort was strong. Among about 410 genotyped donors of the cohort, an average of approximately 220,000 unique TCR beta nucleotide sequences was sequenced per donor, of which about 18% were non-productive. What the authors observed across the whole study: Some IMGT-functional V segments, including TRBV6-2 and TRBV6-3, could not be told apart with the 87-base-pair reads, so those segments were excluded. In this cohort, only TCR beta chains were sequenced, and detectable features were limited by the absence of alpha or paired-chain data. In a later analysis, HLA-associated TCR beta chains were found to be more clonally expanded and to have lower generation probabilities than equally common non-associated chains. CMV serostatus was the only immune exposure information available for the cohort. According to a later analysis, parvovirus B19, influenza, CMV and Epstein-Barr virus appeared linked to several top co-occurrence clusters. A later analysis found that TCR association rates varied across HLA loci, with DRB1 alleles showing the most associated TCRs and HLA-C alleles the fewest. The authors suggested that the approach could potentially be extended to other disease states and immunological phenotypes. An association between a missense DCLRE1C variant and V-gene and J-gene trimming of TCR beta chains was found in a later genetic analysis and replicated in an independent cohort. The classifier was reported to diagnose cytomegalovirus status with high specificity and sensitivity in both the original and validation cohorts. The earlier analysis of 587 of the donors excluded 15 to 20 rarely observed V segments, including chromosome 9 orphons, because counts were too low. The sequencing pipeline was judged likely to have produced a cluster of highly shared sequence variants as a technical artifact. A total of fewer than 200 TCR beta chains were listed by the study as associated with cytomegalovirus. Presence/absence analyses assumed roughly uniform sequencing depth across donors, an assumption that may not hold. In vitro tests confirmed that a few of the cytomegalovirus-associated TCR beta chains recognize cytomegalovirus antigens. A later analysis associated about 18,000 TCR beta sequences with specific HLA alleles at a false discovery rate of 0.05. Because HLA typing was unavailable for some donors at each locus, only the typed subset was used in association tests. Correlated functional status among segregating V segments might reflect linkage disequilibrium, but an unknown experimental factor could not be ruled out. A further reported finding was that TCR beta sequences accurately predicted the HLA-A and HLA-B alleles for most subjects in the first cohort. According to a later analysis, most CMV-associated TCR beta chains appeared to be HLA-restricted, and the HLA associations seemed to be driven largely by CMV exposure. In a later genetic analysis, fewer N-insertions in productive TCRs were reported among donors in an Asian-associated ancestry cluster than the roughly 700-donor mean. Most TCR sequences were observed very rarely across donors, whereas some public TCRs were present in many individuals. In an earlier analysis of 587 of the donors, most TCR beta V segments appeared in productive rearrangements about 87% or about 30% of the time, broadly matching IMGT annotations. When HLA alleles, especially DR and DQ, strongly co-occurred, TCR associations were difficult to assign to individual alleles.

The library was built by means of the immunoSEQ multiplex PCR assay. The multiplex PCR relied on a mix of 60 forward primers for TCR Vbeta segments and 13 reverse primers for TCR Jbeta segments. The CDR3 region of rearranged TCR beta genes was amplified from genomic DNA by a multiplex PCR assay. The Illumina HiSeq System was used to sequence the amplified TCR beta libraries as 87-base-pair reads. The original methods were these. Across the 700 or so repertoires, a later analysis counted 80 million or so unique TCR beta chains, around 11 million of which were shared by at least two donors. Raw reads were error-corrected and collapsed into unique sequences by a nearest-neighbor algorithm in which closely related sequences were merged to remove PCR and sequencing errors. Alignment of CDR3 sequences to IMGT reference sequences was used to assign V, D and J gene segments. For a sequence to be retained, at least a six-nucleotide match to both a V gene segment and a J gene segment was required. Rearrangements were classified as productive when the CDR3 lacked stop codons and remained in frame with V and J, and all other rearrangements were classified as non-productive. CDR3 was defined by IMGT convention, running from the second conserved V-encoded cysteine to the conserved J-encoded phenylalanine. Sequences without an unambiguous match to a single V gene segment were excluded from the earlier analysis of a few hundred of the donors. An earlier analysis of several hundred of the donors classified V segments as functional when productive rearrangements were above 56.7% and as segregating when the standard deviation between donors was above 5%. To diagnose cytomegalovirus status from the catalog of TCR beta chain sequences, a statistical classification framework was built. V and J gene assignment, in a later analysis, came from comparing TCR nucleotide sequences with IMGT/GENE-DB human TR gene sequences. In a later analysis, CDR3 sequences and most-parsimonious VDJ recombination scenarios were assigned using the TCRdist pipeline. In a later analysis, every TCR beta chain was defined by the combination of its CDR3 amino acid sequence and its V-gene family, and reads without a unique V-gene family were dropped. A later analysis removed 450 to 600 highly shared, low-generation-probability nucleotide sequences to deal with suspected cross-contamination and a sequencing artifact. For each public chain, a later analysis derived a clonal expansion index from normalized ranks of inferred template counts within each repertoire. In a later analysis, generation probabilities were computed using a VDJ recombination model fitted to out-of-frame rearrangements, and the results were checked against IGoR. In a later analysis, TCR-TCR, TCR-HLA and TCR-CMV co-occurrence was scored with hypergeometric tests, and a repertoire-size bias correction was applied to TCR pairs. In a later analysis, false discovery rates were estimated by permuting HLA or CMV assignments 20 times. A later analysis grouped co-occurring TCRs with DBSCAN, adding TCRdist sequence similarity when clustering within HLA-allele-positive subsets. For co-occurrence clustering, repertoires with fewer than 30,000 or more than 120,000 public chains were excluded, along with roughly 5 repertoires with anomalous nucleotide sharing. Here the immuneACCESS table is served through TCRdb, limited to in-frame sequences with V and J called. Missing clones are a known gap in these copies; in checked studies unresolved V genes cover under half, and the rest lacks a known reason. The DNA was the basis for D and trimming; V, J and clone size are from that table. This sample is represented by 35,000 to 45,000 clones; 50% of them were singletons. Around an eighth of the sample is held by the ten biggest clonotypes.

Recombination connected TRBV29-1 to TRBJ2-3, with TRBD2 as a weak D call on 6 bases. This clonotype originated in a human donor in good health. The sequencing sample was made of PBMCs. The CDR3 protein is CSYEPGTRSTDTQYF. The nucleotide sequence is given as TGCAGCTACGAACCCGGGACTCGTAGCACAGATACGCAGTATTTT.